This TCR beta chain was captured by sequencing in a study of Ad26.COV2.S vaccination and SARS-CoV-2 variants. Study information: Intramuscular Ad26.COV2.S at 5x10^10 or 1x10^11 viral particles.

The treatment: around 19 received Ad26.COV2.S at low or high dose, single or two shots; about 5 received placebo; per-sample allocation not given. Following the first vaccine or placebo injection, samples were taken on day 63. Cohort 1b enrolled adults aged 18-55 years in Boston. Only in-frame clones appear in the TCRdb table, and some are missing; sequencing was by immunoSEQ multiplex PCR. Of about 680,000 clones detected, 89% appear once; the ten largest clones hold approximately 1.5%. Whole-study results and caveats: Placebo recipients and vaccine recipients were similar in non-spike TCR breadth.

A remark on this clone: Its specificity is unknown.

The material was peripheral blood, obtained in a trial of Ad26.COV2.S vaccine versus placebo. This receptor was identified in a person aged 18-60 years who received the Ad26.COV2.S COVID-19 vaccine or a placebo.

CDR3 protein: CAWSVQWGGEQYF. CDR3 DNA: TGTGCCTGGAGTGTACAATGGGGTGGGGAGCAGTACTTC. The chain carries TRBV30 and TRBJ2-7; D remains unclear. Germline V gene data show CDR1 as GTSNPN and CDR2 as SVGIG (reference sequence). Trimming took 0 bases from V and 7 from J, leaving 13 bases between them. The CDR3 is 13 residues long. Combining the CDR3 with reference TRBV30 and TRBJ2-7 gives the whole variable domain SQTIHQWPATLVQPVGSPLSLECTVEGTSNPNLYWYRQAAGRGLQLLFYSVGIGQISSEVPQNLSASRPQDRQFILSSKKLLLSDSGFYLCAWSVQWGGEQYFGPGTRLTVT.